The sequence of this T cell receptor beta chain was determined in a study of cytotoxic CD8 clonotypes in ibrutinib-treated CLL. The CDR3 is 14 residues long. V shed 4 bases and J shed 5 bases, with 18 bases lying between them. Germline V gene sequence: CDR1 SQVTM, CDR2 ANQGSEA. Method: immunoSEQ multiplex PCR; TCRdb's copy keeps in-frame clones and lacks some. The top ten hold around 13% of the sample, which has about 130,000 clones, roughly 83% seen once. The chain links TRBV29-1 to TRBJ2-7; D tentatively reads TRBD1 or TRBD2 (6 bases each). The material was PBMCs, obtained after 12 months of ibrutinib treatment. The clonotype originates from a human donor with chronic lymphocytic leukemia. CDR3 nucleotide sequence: TGCAGCGTTGTAGGGGGGCTGGGGAGTGACGAGCAGTACTTC. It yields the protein CSVVGGLGSDEQYF.